This TCR beta chain originates from a study of blood T cells in healthy people across ages. At least 7 million PBMCs were isolated per sample. Extraction of total RNA produced a minimum of 5 micrograms from each sample. A second PCR, run for roughly 7 to 11 cycles, used a sample-barcoded 5' primer plus a J-beta primer mix. One entry per CDR3 protein results from TCRdb running MiXCR on the 5' RACE reads. The sample holds 700,000 or so distinct CDR3 sequences, about 24% seen once. In germline, CDR1 is SGHTA, CDR2 FQGNSA. With 5 bases clipped from V and 1 base from J, the junction kept 6 bases outside the gene matches. CDR3 size: 16 residues. This clonotype has a count of ten or more.

The rearrangement links TRBV7-2 to TRBJ2-5; 11 bases are shared with TRBD2. Material for sequencing was blood. The receptor was derived from a man between 65 and 80 years old in good health. CDR3 sequence: CASSPPGLAGQETQYF. For the CDR3, the DNA is TGTGCCAGCAGCCCCCCTGGACTAGCGGGCCAAGAGACCCAGTACTTC.